The 30 T cell receptor beta chains listed next were all sequenced from one sample in a study of shared clonotypes between healthy human individuals. Clones were read by immunoSEQ multiplex PCR, and TCRdb kept only the in-frame ones, dropping some. The table has more than 2 million clones, about 94% seen once; the top ten hold more than 0.1%. Sequencing was done on a sample of naive CD4+ T cells sorted from blood. The subset: CD45RA+ positively selected. These receptors were collected from a man in his late teens or twenties in good health.

The chain carries TRBV7-9 and TRBJ1-6; no clear D gene. CDR3 length equals 13 residues. CDR1 and CDR2 from the germline V gene are SEHNR and FQNEAQ (reference sequence). V dropped 3 bases and J dropped 7 bases, with 7 bases sitting between them. CDR3 coding DNA: TGTGCCAGCAGCTTCGACGGAAATTCACCCCTCCACTTT. Translating gives CASSFDGNSPLHF.

This clone occurred once. The same CDR3 can be traced to other DNA sequences in this sample. The V call is TRBV5-1, the J call TRBJ1-1, with no clear D. Trimming took off 0 bases at V and 5 bases at J, with 11 bases between the two ends. The CDR3 is 14 amino acids. Germline assignment: CDR1 SGHRS and CDR2 YFSETQ. CDR3 amino acids: CASSLATGVTEAFF. CDR3 DNA: TGCGCCAGCAGCTTGGCCACCGGGGTAACTGAAGCTTTCTTT.

The chain joins TRBV6-1 to TRBJ2-1; D not resolved. This CDR3 contains 14 residues. V dropped 7 bases and J dropped 2 bases, with 12 bases sitting between them. Germline CDR1 and CDR2: MNHNS and SASEGT. The CDR3 bases are TGTGCCAGCAAGGTTAGTCTCACCTACAATGAGCAGTTCTTC. It codes for CASKVSLTYNEQFF.

This chain links TRBV19 with TRBJ1-2, with D perhaps TRBD1 (5 bases). This CDR3 has 13 residues. CDR1 and CDR2 from the germline V gene are LNHDA and SQIVND (reference sequence). Trimming pared 7 bases from V and 5 bases from J, leaving 14 bases between. In DNA form, the CDR3 reads TGTGCCAGTATAGGGGATAGTGGGTATGGCTACACCTTC. Protein: CASIGDSGYGYTF. Supplemented by reference TRBV19 and TRBJ1-2, the full variable domain reads DGGITQSPKYLFRKEGQNVTLSCEQNLNHDAMYWYRQDPGQGLRLIYYSQIVNDFQKGDIAEGYSVSREKKESFPLTVTSAQKNPTAFYLCASIGDSGYGYTFGSGTRLTVV.

This rearrangement joins TRBV2 to TRBJ2-2, with 10 positions matching TRBD1. CDR1 is SNHLY, CDR2 FYNNEI, per germline. The trim removed 3 bases at V and 5 bases at J, leaving 3 bases unmatched. The CDR3 is made up of 15 amino acids. The CDR3 is CASSETGGGTGELFF. The CDR3, as DNA: TGTGCCAGCAGTGAGACAGGGGGCGGAACCGGGGAGCTGTTTTTT.

This clone has just one count. This sequence joins TRBV25-1 and TRBJ1-2, with 7 bases lining up with TRBD1. With 5 bases clipped from V and 8 bases from J, the junction kept 5 bases outside the gene matches. Germline V gene data show CDR1 as MGHDK and CDR2 as SYGVNS. The CDR3 extends over 12 amino acids. The CDR3 loop is CASSKTGTGYTF. The CDR3 DNA is TGTGCCAGCAGTAAGACAGGGACAGGCTACACCTTC.

This chain connects TRBV5-1 to TRBJ2-3; 13 positions agree with TRBD2. The ends lost 5 bases at V and 6 bases at J; junction bases unmatched: 6. The germline gives CDR1 SGHRS, CDR2 YFSETQ. The CDR3 runs 15 residues. CDR3 nucleotide sequence: TGCGCCAGCAGTTCGGGACTAGCGGGGTTTGATACGCAGTATTTT. Its translation: CASSSGLAGFDTQYF. Based on the CDR3 plus reference TRBV5-1 and TRBJ2-3, the full variable domain is KAGVTQTPRYLIKTRGQQVTLSCSPISGHRSVSWYQQTPGQGLQFLFEYFSETQRNKGNFPGRFSGRQFSNSRSEMNVSTLELGDSALYLCASSSGLAGFDTQYFGPGTRLTVL.

This clone was recorded once. The chain links TRBV30 to TRBJ1-2; D unclear. V lost 1 base and J 8 bases, leaving 14 bases between the germline ends. The germline V gene has CDR1 GTSNPN and CDR2 SVGIG (reference sequence). The CDR3 length is 13 residues. CDR3 amino acids: CAWSDLDGYGYTF. Written as DNA, the CDR3 is TGTGCCTGGAGTGACCTGGACGGGTACGGCTACACCTTC.

This rearrangement joins TRBV5-1 to TRBJ2-7; no clear D gene. In germline, CDR1 is SGHRS, CDR2 YFSETQ. CDR3 length: 13 amino acids. V lost 2 bases, J lost 3 bases, and 9 bases lay in between. The CDR3: CASSFTENYEQYF. The DNA for the CDR3 is TGCGCCAGCAGCTTTACGGAGAACTACGAGCAGTACTTC. The full variable domain, completed using reference TRBV5-1 and TRBJ2-7, is KAGVTQTPRYLIKTRGQQVTLSCSPISGHRSVSWYQQTPGQGLQFLFEYFSETQRNKGNFPGRFSGRQFSNSRSEMNVSTLELGDSALYLCASSFTENYEQYFGPGTRLTVT.

The chain uses TRBV5-1 and TRBJ1-6; possible D gene TRBD1, 6 bases. The CDR3 extends over 14 amino acids. Germline V gene sequence: CDR1 SGHRS, CDR2 YFSETQ. V lost 2 bases to trimming and J lost 8 bases, with 11 bases between them. The CDR3 DNA is TGCGCCAGCAGCTTAGACAGGTCTTATTCACCCCTCCACTTT. Amino acids: CASSLDRSYSPLHF.

The gene calls are TRBV4-3 and TRBJ1-2; 7 positions agree with TRBD1. The CDR3 spans 14 residues. V was pared by 0 bases and J by 8 bases, with 6 bases of the junction left unmatched. Germline CDR1 LGHNA, CDR2 YSLEER. The CDR3 coding sequence is TGCGCCAGCAGCCAAGACGAGGGGGCGGGCGGCTACACCTTC. Translated, it gives CASSQDEGAGGYTF.

The chain uses TRBV6-1 and TRBJ2-5; the D gene is possibly TRBD2 (5 bases). The CDR3 extends over 18 amino acids. Germline assignment: CDR1 MNHNS and CDR2 SASEGT. The V end lost 2 bases, the J end lost 2 bases, and 21 bases lay between the germline ends. The CDR3 region has the DNA TGTGCCAGCAGTGAAACCCCTAGGACGGGGAGACTTCAAGAGACCCAGTACTTC. Its protein is CASSETPRTGRLQETQYF.

The table lists this clone with a count of one. The rearrangement links TRBV7-2 to TRBJ1-1; TRBD1 matches 7 bases. Germline V gives CDR1 SGHTA, CDR2 FQGNSA. Trimming cost V 3 bases and J 12 bases; bases outside gene matches: 10. The CDR3 consists of 13 residues. CDR3 sequence reads: CASSFDSTGRPFF. In DNA, the CDR3 is TGTGCCAGCAGCTTCGACTCGACAGGGAGGCCTTTCTTT.

This rearrangement joins TRBV5-6 to TRBJ2-1; perhaps TRBD2 as D (6 bases). Germline CDR1 and CDR2: SGHDT and YYEEEE. Trimming took off 4 bases at V and 12 bases at J, with 14 bases between the two ends. This CDR3 region has 12 residues. The CDR3 sequence is CASSRPGVGQFF. The CDR3 DNA is TGTGCCAGCAGCCGCCCGGGAGTCGGGCAGTTCTTC.

In DNA form, the CDR3 reads TGTGCCTGGAGTGTAGGGGGTACTAGCGGCACAGATACGCAGTATTTT. It is translated as CAWSVGGTSGTDTQYF. The chain joins TRBV30 to TRBJ2-3, with D possibly TRBD2 on 7 matching bases. V lost 0 bases and J lost 1, with 14 bases in between. The CDR3 length is 16 residues. Germline assignment: CDR1 GTSNPN and CDR2 SVGIG (reference sequence). Full variable domain (remainder filled in from reference TRBV30 and TRBJ2-3): SQTIHQWPATLVQPVGSPLSLECTVEGTSNPNLYWYRQAAGRGLQLLFYSVGIGQISSEVPQNLSASRPQDRQFILSSKKLLLSDSGFYLCAWSVGGTSGTDTQYFGPGTRLTVL.

The chain carries TRBV28 and TRBJ2-7; no definite D call. Trimming left V 3 bases short and J 7 bases short, with 13 bases between. CDR1 is MDHEN and CDR2 is SYDVKM in the germline V gene. This CDR3 region has 13 residues. The CDR3 protein is CASSFPALGEQYF. The CDR3 coding sequence is TGTGCCAGCAGTTTCCCCGCCCTGGGGGAGCAGTACTTC. Full variable domain (missing parts from reference TRBV28 and TRBJ2-7): DVKVTQSSRYLVKRTGEKVFLECVQDMDHENMFWYRQDPGLGLRLIYFSYDVKMKEKGDIPEGYSVSREKKERFSLILESASTNQTSMYLCASSFPALGEQYFGPGTRLTVT.

The chain recombines TRBV11-2 with TRBJ1-2; 7 nucleotides match TRBD1. V trimming: 3 bases; J trimming: 5 bases; junction bases outside the gene matches: 6. Per the germline V gene, CDR1 is SGHAT and CDR2 is FQNNGV. The CDR3 is 14 amino acids. The CDR3 reads CASSFETGTYGYTF. As DNA, the CDR3 is TGTGCCAGCAGCTTCGAGACAGGGACTTATGGCTACACCTTC.

The chain uses TRBV6-1 and TRBJ1-2; a weak D match, TRBD1 (6 bases). CDR1 is MNHNS, CDR2 SASEGT, per germline. This CDR3 is built from 14 residues. Trimming removed 2 bases at V and 7 bases at J, with 14 bases between. Here the CDR3 DNA reads TGTGCCAGCAGTGAAACAGGGATTTTGTCTGGCTACACCTTC. This translates into CASSETGILSGYTF.

The chain carries TRBV5-1 and TRBJ1-5, with 7 bases that match TRBD1. The V and J ends lost 4 bases and 0 bases, in that order; junction bases with no gene match: 4. The V gene's germline CDR1 is SGHRS and CDR2 YFSETQ. The CDR3 runs to 15 residues. This CDR3 is CASSEGQSSNQPQHF. The DNA of the CDR3 is TGCGCCAGCAGCGAGGGACAGAGTAGCAATCAGCCCCAGCATTTT.

The chain combines TRBV6-6 with TRBJ2-7; possible D gene TRBD1, 6 bases. The CDR3 has 13 residues. Germline-derived CDR1 and CDR2 are MNHNY and SVGAGI (reference sequence). Trimming took 6 bases from V and 9 from J, leaving 18 bases between them. The CDR3 reads CASSRPGTIRQYF. Written as DNA, the CDR3 is TGTGCCAGCAGCCGCCCCGGGACAATCCGGCAGTACTTC.

Here the CDR3 reads CASSPLPDGENYGYTF. The CDR3 region has the DNA TGTGCCAGCTCACCGTTGCCCGACGGGGAAAACTATGGCTACACCTTC. The chain combines TRBV18 with TRBJ1-2; D uncertain. Looked up from germline, CDR1 is KGHSH and CDR2 is LQKENI. The CDR3 sequence is 16 residues long. Trimming pared 3 bases from V and 2 bases from J, leaving 16 bases between. The complete variable domain, with remaining parts taken from reference TRBV18 and TRBJ1-2, reads NAGVMQNPRHLVRRRGQEARLRCSPMKGHSHVYWYRQLPEEGLKFMVYLQKENIIDESGMPKERFSAEFPKEGPSILRIQQVVRGDSAAYFCASSPLPDGENYGYTFGSGTRLTVV.

CDR3 in amino acids: CASSRGGAGSYEQYF. CDR3 bases: TGTGCCAGCAGCCGGGGGGGGGCTGGTTCCTACGAGCAGTACTTC. V usage is TRBV7-2 and J usage is TRBJ2-7, with 8 bases matching TRBD2. J was trimmed by 1 base and V by 5 bases; bases with no gene match: 7. The CDR3 runs to 15 residues. Per germline, CDR1 SGHTA and CDR2 FQGNSA.

The chain joins TRBV10-3 to TRBJ1-6; TRBD1 matches 10 bases. Germline CDR1 reads ENHRY; CDR2 reads SYGVKD. The trim removed 6 bases at V and 9 bases at J, leaving 5 bases unmatched. This CDR3 is built from 14 residues. This CDR3 is CAIRGQGIVSPLHF. The DNA of the CDR3 is TGTGCCATCAGGGGACAGGGGATTGTTTCACCCCTCCACTTT.

The chain has TRBV6-5 and TRBJ1-2, with 7 positions matching TRBD1. The J segment lost 6 bases and the V segment lost 5 bases, leaving 9 bases of the junction unmatched. This CDR3 comprises 14 residues. Germline loops: CDR1 MNHEY, CDR2 SVGAGI. The CDR3 sequence: CASSGWDSKHGYTF. CDR3 nucleotide sequence: TGTGCCAGCAGTGGCTGGGACAGCAAACATGGCTACACCTTC.

The V call is TRBV5-5, the J call TRBJ1-6, with D perhaps matching TRBD1 (5 bases). The CDR3 spans 16 residues. Per germline, CDR1 SGHKS and CDR2 YYEKEE (reference sequence). V was clipped by 0 bases and J by 1 base, with 8 bases between them. The chain's CDR3 is CASSLGPGSYNSPLHF. As DNA, the CDR3 is TGTGCCAGCAGCTTGGGGCCAGGGTCCTATAATTCACCCCTCCACTTT.

This chain joins TRBV6-5 and TRBJ1-3; TRBD1 matches at 10 bases. The junction had 9 bases not matched to a gene; V was cut back by 2 bases and J by 14 bases. The CDR3 has 14 residues. Per the germline V gene, CDR1 is MNHEY and CDR2 is SVGAGI. The CDR3 coding sequence is TGTGCCAGCAGTTACCGGGACAGGGGTACGATCCTATATTTT. This gives the protein CASSYRDRGTILYF.

The rearrangement links TRBV28 to TRBJ2-7; D not resolved. CDR1 MDHEN and CDR2 SYDVKM come from the germline V gene. The CDR3 contains 12 residues. Trimming cost V 8 bases and J 2 bases, with 10 bases left between them. In DNA form, the CDR3 reads TGTGCCAGCGAGACCGACACCTACGAGCAGTACTTC. Translated, it gives CASETDTYEQYF.

The chain joins TRBV30 to TRBJ2-5; no reliable D call. Germline V gene data show CDR1 as GTSNPN and CDR2 as SVGIG (reference sequence). This CDR3 has 12 residues. Trimming shortened V by 3 bases and J by 5 bases, and 10 bases separated the two germline ends. CDR3: CAWRGSSETQYF. The CDR3 DNA reads as TGTGCCTGGAGGGGAAGTTCTGAGACCCAGTACTTC.

This rearrangement joins TRBV15 to TRBJ1-1; D unclear. Germline loops: CDR1 LNHNV, CDR2 YYDKDF (reference sequence). The length of the CDR3 is 15 residues. V was shortened by 1 base and J by 4 bases, with 13 bases between the two germline ends. Written as DNA, the CDR3 is TGTGCCACCAGCAGAGGCGACCGAGACTTCACTGAAGCTTTCTTT. Translated, it gives CATSRGDRDFTEAFF.

A note on this clone: The sample carries other DNA sequences with the same CDR3. The rearrangement joins TRBV7-9 to TRBJ2-1; D perhaps matches TRBD2 (5 bases). In germline, CDR1 is SEHNR, CDR2 FQNEAQ (reference sequence). V lost 1 base to trimming and J lost 7 bases, with 8 bases between them. CDR3 size: 13 residues. The DNA of the CDR3 is TGTGCCAGCAGCTTAGGGCCGGGGAATGAGCAGTTCTTC. Amino acid sequence: CASSLGPGNEQFF.